The 11 T cell receptor beta chains presented below share a single source sample, sequenced in a study of T-cell reconstitution after alpha-beta-depleted transplantation in children. Unique molecular identifiers were incorporated during preparation of the TCRbeta library. MiXCR was run by TCRdb on the PCR reads, yielding one entry per CDR3 protein. The sample lists about 500,000 distinct CDR3 sequences, approximately 30% occurring once. Material: PBMCs from the stem cell graft donor, obtained from the stem cell graft. The receptors were gathered from a human donor who donated a stem cell graft to a child with aplastic anemia.

This clonotype was seen a single time. This chain uses TRBV7-7 with TRBJ1-1; 11 nucleotides match TRBD1. The CDR3 extends over 15 amino acids. V lost 5 bases, J lost 4 bases, and 6 bases stayed unmatched. Germline V gene lookup returns CDR1 SSHAT and CDR2 FNYEAQ (reference sequence). CDR3 region: CASSPVGTGGTEAFF. As DNA, the CDR3 is TGTGCCAGCAGCCCCGTTGGGACAGGGGGCACTGAAGCTTTCTTT.

A word on this clonotype: The junction departs from germline at one end; a sequencing error may be responsible. The chain recombines TRBV7-9 with TRBJ2-1; D not certain. The CDR3 consists of 11 residues. CDR1 and CDR2 (germline): SEHNR, FQNEAQ (reference sequence). The CDR3 sequence is CASSSLGISIF. The DNA for the CDR3 is TGTGCCAGCAGCTCCCTGGGTATCTCCATCTTC.

A few counts support this clonotype. The V gene is TRBV5-5, the J gene TRBJ2-1; D ambiguous. The V gene lost 1 base and the J gene lost 3 bases, with 2 bases spanning the gap. Germline values: CDR1 SGHKS, CDR2 YYEKEE (reference sequence). The CDR3 sequence is 12 residues long. CDR3 amino acids: CASSLFYNEQFF. CDR3 bases: TGTGCCAGCAGCTTGTTCTACAATGAGCAGTTCTTC.

This rearrangement joins TRBV6-1 to TRBJ1-6; 8 bases line up with TRBD1. CDR1 is MNHNS, CDR2 SASEGT, per germline. The CDR3 spans 16 residues. J was trimmed by 6 bases and V by 8 bases; bases with no gene match: 12. The CDR3 spells CASYVSTGGINSPLHF. The CDR3 DNA sequence: TGTGCCAGCTATGTATCAACAGGGGGTATTAATTCACCCCTCCACTTT.

The rearrangement links TRBV15 to TRBJ2-3, with a possible D match to TRBD1 (5 bases). V was trimmed by 3 bases and J by 2 bases, leaving 12 bases between them. The CDR3 runs to 15 residues. The V gene's germline CDR1 is LNHNV and CDR2 YYDKDF (reference sequence). The chain's CDR3 is CATSSETANTDTQYF. DNA for the CDR3: TGTGCCACCAGCAGTGAGACAGCCAACACAGATACGCAGTATTTT.

The CDR3 DNA follows: TGTGCCAGCAGCTTGTGGGGCGGGCAAAACACCGGGGAGCTGTTTTTT. Residues: CASSLWGGQNTGELFF. The chain recombines TRBV5-5 with TRBJ2-2, with D perhaps TRBD1 or TRBD2 (5 bases each). Per germline, CDR1 SGHKS and CDR2 YYEKEE (reference sequence). Trimming took off 1 base at V and 2 bases at J, with 12 bases between the two ends. The CDR3 extends over 16 amino acids. Looking up the rest from reference TRBV5-5 and TRBJ2-2 gives the full variable domain: DAGVTQSPTHLIKTRGQQVTLRCSPISGHKSVSWYQQVLGQGPQFIFQYYEKEERGRGNFPDRFSARQFPNYSSELNVNALLLGDSALYLCASSLWGGQNTGELFFGEGSRLTVL.

The gene calls are TRBV5-1 and TRBJ2-1; maybe TRBD2 (5 bases). The CDR3 totals 15 residues. Germline assignment: CDR1 SGHRS and CDR2 YFSETQ. The V end was cut by 4 bases, the J end by 3 bases, with 14 bases between. The CDR3 region is CASSPGQAGYNEQFF. In DNA, the CDR3 is TGCGCCAGCAGCCCCGGCCAGGCGGGCTACAATGAGCAGTTCTTC.

This chain uses TRBV2 with TRBJ2-2; possible D gene TRBD1, 6 bases. Looked up from germline, CDR1 is SNHLY and CDR2 is FYNNEI. The length of the CDR3 is 15 residues. V lost 4 bases and J 4 bases, leaving 13 bases between the germline ends. The CDR3 reads CASSGLGAATGELFF. DNA for the CDR3: TGTGCCAGCAGTGGACTGGGGGCTGCCACCGGGGAGCTGTTTTTT. The complete variable domain, with remaining parts taken from reference TRBV2 and TRBJ2-2, reads EPEVTQTPSHQVTQMGQEVILRCVPISNHLYFYWYRQILGQKVEFLVSFYNNEISEKSEIFDDQFSVERPDGSNFTLKIRSTKLEDSAMYFCASSGLGAATGELFFGEGSRLTVL.

V gene TRBV19 combines with J gene TRBJ1-4; D is ambiguous. V was trimmed by 6 bases and J by 3 bases, leaving 14 bases between them. CDR3 length: 15 residues. CDR1 is LNHDA and CDR2 is SQIVND in the germline V gene (reference sequence). The CDR3 sequence: CASSTLSFSNEKLFF. The DNA of the CDR3 is TGTGCCAGTAGCACTTTAAGTTTCTCTAATGAAAAACTGTTTTTT.

This clonotype appeared a few times. This chain joins TRBV19 and TRBJ1-1, with D possibly TRBD1 on 5 matching bases. There are 14 residues in the CDR3. The V gene lost 3 bases and the J gene lost 7 bases, with 15 bases spanning the gap. Per the germline V gene, CDR1 is LNHDA and CDR2 is SQIVND (reference sequence). The CDR3 is CASSIVPAGDEAFF. The CDR3 DNA is TGTGCCAGTAGTATCGTCCCGGCGGGGGATGAAGCTTTCTTT.

V is TRBV4-2 and J is TRBJ1-1; D is possibly TRBD1 (6 bases). The V end was cut by 1 base, the J end by 0 bases, with 9 bases between. The CDR3 loop spans 15 amino acids. Germline V gene sequence: CDR1 LGHNA, CDR2 YNFKEQ. The CDR3 loop reads CASSQAGDMNTEAFF. CDR3 nucleotides: TGTGCCAGCAGCCAAGCAGGGGATATGAACACTGAAGCTTTCTTT.